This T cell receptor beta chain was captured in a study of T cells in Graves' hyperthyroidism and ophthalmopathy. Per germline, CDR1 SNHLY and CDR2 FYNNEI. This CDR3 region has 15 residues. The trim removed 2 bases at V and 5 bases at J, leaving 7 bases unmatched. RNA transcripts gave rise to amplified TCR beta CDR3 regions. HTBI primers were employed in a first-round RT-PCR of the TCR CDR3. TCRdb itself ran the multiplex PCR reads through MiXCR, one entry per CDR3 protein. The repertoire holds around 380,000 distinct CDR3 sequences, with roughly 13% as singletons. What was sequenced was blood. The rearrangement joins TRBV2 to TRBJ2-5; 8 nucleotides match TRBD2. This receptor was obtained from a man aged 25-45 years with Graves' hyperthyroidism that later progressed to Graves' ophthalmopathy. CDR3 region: CASSEPGGGRETQYF. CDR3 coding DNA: TGTGCCAGCAGTGAACCGGGGGGCGGGAGGGAGACCCAGTACTTC.